What follows are 28 T cell receptor beta chains derived from one specimen sequenced in a study of OX40 agonist ivuxolimab in advanced cancers. The table came from immunoSEQ multiplex PCR; TCRdb's copy has only in-frame clones and leaves some out. Of 30,000 to 45,000 clones in the sample, roughly 87% are singletons; the top ten hold 15% to 20%. The source material was CD4+ or CD8+ T cells sorted from blood, sampled in a trial of the OX40 agonist ivuxolimab. The receptors were sampled from an adult with an advanced solid tumor such as melanoma, head and neck, liver or kidney cancer.

The chain employs TRBV6-1 and TRBJ2-3, with 9 bases identical to TRBD2. This CDR3 has 16 residues. Germline assignment: CDR1 MNHNS and CDR2 SASEGT. The V gene end was trimmed by 3 bases and the J gene end by 2 bases; junction bases not matched to a gene: 6. The CDR3, as DNA: TGTGCCAGCAGTGAGTTCGCTAGCGGGAACACAGATACGCAGTATTTT. This encodes CASSEFASGNTDTQYF.

The chain is built from TRBV2 and TRBJ2-7; 12 bases line up with TRBD2. Germline V lookup: CDR1 SNHLY, CDR2 FYNNEI. The CDR3 runs 14 residues. V shed 9 bases and J 0 bases; nucleotides not matched to a gene: 3. The CDR3 bases are TGTGCCAGTGGACTAGCGGGGAGCTCCTACGAGCAGTACTTC. It specifies CASGLAGSSYEQYF.

The V call is TRBV6-1, the J call TRBJ2-4, with D unresolved. The CDR3 is 15 residues long. Trimming shortened V by 10 bases and J by 0 bases, and 16 bases separated the two germline ends. The germline CDR1 and CDR2 sequences are MNHNS and SASEGT. CDR3 loop: CATFLTALAKNIQYF. The CDR3 DNA follows: TGTGCCACATTTCTTACCGCTTTAGCCAAAAACATTCAGTACTTC.

This rearrangement joins TRBV5-6 to TRBJ1-5; no definite D call. The CDR3 consists of 17 residues. Germline CDR1 reads SGHDT; CDR2 reads YYEEEE. Between the trimmed V and J ends, which lost 1 base and 0 bases, there was a span of 14 bases. The CDR3 DNA follows: TGTGCCAGCAGCTTGAGTTTGGGCCCGTATAGCAATCAGCCCCAGCATTTT. Protein sequence: CASSLSLGPYSNQPQHF.

The rearrangement uses TRBV4-3 and TRBJ2-1; TRBD2 aligns across 8 bases. The V and J ends lost 4 bases and 7 bases, in that order; junction bases with no gene match: 12. Per germline, CDR1 LGHNA and CDR2 YSLEER. This CDR3 is 16 amino acids long. The CDR3 region is CASSPRWASGQNEQFF. CDR3 sequence (DNA): TGCGCCAGCAGCCCTAGGTGGGCTAGCGGGCAAAATGAGCAGTTCTTC.

The chain joins TRBV6-5 to TRBJ2-7, with D unresolved. V gave up 2 bases and J gave up 3 bases, with 8 bases separating them. CDR1 and CDR2 from the germline V gene are MNHEY and SVGAGI. The CDR3 length is 13 residues. The DNA for the CDR3 is TGTGCCAGCAGTTACGGTCAGCTCTACGAGCAGTACTTC. Protein product: CASSYGQLYEQYF.

This clone appeared a single time. DNA of the CDR3: TGTGCCAGCAGGCCTACGGGGTACGAGACCCAGTACTTC. This sequence encodes CASRPTGYETQYF. The chain is built from TRBV27 and TRBJ2-5; D is perhaps TRBD2 (5 bases). CDR1 MNHEY and CDR2 SMNVEV come from the germline V gene (reference sequence). The length of the CDR3 is 13 residues. V was trimmed by 6 bases and J by 5 bases, leaving 13 bases between them.

J is TRBJ2-5 and V is TRBV27; the D gene could be TRBD1 or TRBD2 (5 bases each). CDR1 is MNHEY and CDR2 is SMNVEV in the germline V gene (reference sequence). The germline V and J ends were trimmed by 3 bases and 4 bases, with 21 bases remaining between them. The CDR3 loop spans 17 amino acids. The CDR3 nucleotides read TGTGCCAGCAGTTTGGCCAGGGAGTGGGGTAAGGGAGAGACCCAGTACTTC. Encoded protein: CASSLAREWGKGETQYF.

V usage is TRBV18 and J usage is TRBJ2-3; D perhaps matches TRBD2 (5 bases). From germline, CDR1 is KGHSH and CDR2 LQKENI. This CDR3 is 15 amino acids long. V lost 6 bases to trimming and J lost 1 base, with 14 bases between them. The CDR3 DNA follows: TGTGCCAGCTCCCCCTTTTTGGAGGGCACAGATACGCAGTATTTT. This gives the protein CASSPFLEGTDTQYF.

The CDR3 sequence: CASSFRLAEYNNEQFF. The CDR3 region has the DNA TGCGCCAGCAGCTTTAGACTAGCAGAGTATAACAATGAGCAGTTCTTC. V and J are TRBV5-1 and TRBJ2-1, with 7 positions matching TRBD2. This CDR3 is 16 amino acids long. Trimming cost V 2 bases and J 5 bases; bases outside gene matches: 10. CDR1 is SGHRS, CDR2 YFSETQ, per germline. Looking up the rest from reference TRBV5-1 and TRBJ2-1 gives the full variable domain: KAGVTQTPRYLIKTRGQQVTLSCSPISGHRSVSWYQQTPGQGLQFLFEYFSETQRNKGNFPGRFSGRQFSNSRSEMNVSTLELGDSALYLCASSFRLAEYNNEQFFGPGTRLTVL.

V and J are TRBV7-9 and TRBJ2-7; 9 bases agree with TRBD1. CDR1 and CDR2 from the germline V gene are SEHNR and FQNEAQ (reference sequence). V lost 1 base, J lost 0 bases, and 1 base stayed unmatched. The CDR3 totals 15 residues. Here the CDR3 DNA reads TGTGCCAGCAGCTTAGAGGACAGGGGCTCCTACGAGCAGTACTTC. Translation: CASSLEDRGSYEQYF.

V usage is TRBV4-1 and J usage is TRBJ2-1; D is perhaps TRBD2 (6 bases). Germline V gene lookup returns CDR1 MGHRA and CDR2 YSYEKL. This CDR3 is 16 amino acids long. V shed 1 base and J shed 0 bases, with 10 bases lying between them. This CDR3 is CASSQAGLSSYNEQFF. Written as DNA, the CDR3 is TGCGCCAGCAGCCAAGCGGGACTCAGCTCCTACAATGAGCAGTTCTTC.

The chain carries TRBV10-3 and TRBJ2-1, with TRBD2 matching over 7 bases. Germline V gene data show CDR1 as ENHRY and CDR2 as SYGVKD. The CDR3 totals 15 residues. Trimming removed 0 bases from V and 9 bases from J; junction bases left unmatched: 8. CDR3 residues: CAISESTPSGAEQFF. CDR3 bases: TGTGCCATCAGTGAGTCGACTCCCAGCGGGGCTGAGCAGTTCTTC.

This sequence joins TRBV7-8 and TRBJ2-4; weak D call: TRBD2 (6 bases). The V gene's germline CDR1 is SGHVS and CDR2 FQNEAQ. This CDR3 is built from 17 residues. V was cut by 5 bases and J by 8 bases, with 25 bases left in between. The CDR3 bases are TGTGCCAGCAGCCGTAAGGCCCCGGACCTCACGGGGGACATTCAGTACTTC. Translation: CASSRKAPDLTGDIQYF.

The chain recombines TRBV30 with TRBJ1-1; 11 nucleotides agree with TRBD1. The CDR3 consists of 14 residues. Germline V gene lookup returns CDR1 GTSNPN and CDR2 SVGIG (reference sequence). The V segment lost 0 bases and the J segment 11 bases; nucleotides outside the gene matches: 8. The CDR3 here is CAWSVGQGAKGAFF. The CDR3 coding sequence is TGTGCCTGGAGTGTAGGACAGGGGGCAAAGGGGGCTTTCTTT.

The chain links TRBV5-8 to TRBJ1-2; D possibly corresponds to TRBD1 (6 bases). There are 14 residues in the CDR3. V was clipped by 3 bases and J by 3 bases, with 12 bases between them. The germline V gene encodes CDR1 SGHTS and CDR2 YDEGEE. For the CDR3, the DNA is TGTGCCAGCAGCTACTCAGGGGCCTACTATGGCTACACCTTC. As protein: CASSYSGAYYGYTF.

This chain uses TRBV30 with TRBJ1-3; no clear D gene. The germline gives CDR1 GTSNPN, CDR2 SVGIG (reference sequence). V was cut by 3 bases and J by 0 bases, with 3 bases left in between. The CDR3 spans 12 residues. The CDR3 nucleotides are TGTGCCTGGAGGGACTCTGGAAACACCATATATTTT. Its protein is CAWRDSGNTIYF.

The chain employs TRBV30 and TRBJ2-5, with TRBD2 as a possible D gene (5 bases). V was shortened by 0 bases and J by 2 bases, with 13 bases between the two germline ends. Germline V gene sequence: CDR1 GTSNPN, CDR2 SVGIG (reference sequence). CDR3 size: 15 residues. CDR3 nucleotide sequence: TGTGCCTGGAGTGTCCTGCAAGGGAGTCAAGAGACCCAGTACTTC. As protein: CAWSVLQGSQETQYF.

This clone was detected only once. This CDR3 is CASSLALAGVGEQYF. The CDR3 DNA sequence: TGCGCCAGCAGCTTGGCTCTAGCGGGGGTGGGCGAGCAGTACTTC. This rearrangement joins TRBV5-1 to TRBJ2-7; 10 bases align to TRBD2. V dropped 0 bases and J dropped 6; count of bases not matched to a gene: 6. Germline V CDR1 and CDR2: SGHRS, YFSETQ. The length of the CDR3 is 15 residues. Using reference TRBV5-1 and TRBJ2-7 for the parts outside the CDR3, the full variable domain is KAGVTQTPRYLIKTRGQQVTLSCSPISGHRSVSWYQQTPGQGLQFLFEYFSETQRNKGNFPGRFSGRQFSNSRSEMNVSTLELGDSALYLCASSLALAGVGEQYFGPGTRLTVT.

The rearrangement joins TRBV30 to TRBJ2-3, with D possibly called TRBD1 or TRBD2 (6 bases each). CDR1 GTSNPN and CDR2 SVGIG come from the germline V gene (reference sequence). V was shortened by 1 base and J by 6 bases, with 11 bases between the two germline ends. The CDR3 length is 13 residues. CDR3 protein: CAWSGGGPDTQYF. The CDR3 nucleotides read TGTGCCTGGAGTGGAGGGGGGCCGGATACGCAGTATTTT.

This rearrangement joins TRBV27 to TRBJ2-3; D remains ambiguous. This CDR3 is built from 12 residues. Germline V gene sequence: CDR1 MNHEY, CDR2 SMNVEV (reference sequence). With 7 bases removed from V and 4 bases from J, the gap between germline ends came to 9 bases. CDR3 sequence: CASNGRADTQYF. The CDR3 nucleotides are TGTGCCAGCAACGGAAGGGCAGATACGCAGTATTTT.

This chain links TRBV6-1 with TRBJ1-1; 10 bases match TRBD1. The length of the CDR3 is 12 residues. Per the germline V gene, CDR1 is MNHNS and CDR2 is SASEGT. Losses at the gene ends were 5 bases for V and 8 bases for J; bases not matched to a gene: 2. CDR3 nucleotides: TGTGCCAGCAGTTCGGACAGGGGGGAAGCTTTCTTT. Translation: CASSSDRGEAFF.

CDR3: CASKGGGPEAFF. The CDR3 DNA is TGTGCCAGCAAGGGGGGGGGACCTGAAGCTTTCTTT. V and J are TRBV6-6 and TRBJ1-1; tentatively, D is TRBD1 (6 bases). V was clipped by 7 bases and J by 6 bases, with 12 bases between them. The CDR3 covers 12 residues. Per the germline V gene, CDR1 is MNHNY and CDR2 is SVGAGI (reference sequence).

The chain recombines TRBV9 with TRBJ1-3; 8 bases are a match to TRBD1. Trimming removed 3 bases from V and 2 bases from J; junction bases left unmatched: 4. Germline V gene data show CDR1 as SGDLS and CDR2 as YYNGEE. The CDR3 is 15 residues long. CDR3 loop: CASSAGQGPGNTIYF. CDR3 bases: TGTGCCAGCAGCGCCGGACAGGGTCCTGGAAACACCATATATTTT. The full variable domain, in which reference TRBV9 and TRBJ1-3 provide the parts outside the CDR3, is DSGVTQTPKHLITATGQRVTLRCSPRSGDLSVYWYQQSLDQGLQFLIQYYNGEERAKGNILERFSAQQFPDLHSELNLSSLELGDSALYFCASSAGQGPGNTIYFGEGSWLTVV.

This clone was seen only a few times. The chain joins TRBV2 to TRBJ1-6; perhaps TRBD1 as D (6 bases). Per germline, CDR1 SNHLY and CDR2 FYNNEI. V was trimmed by 6 bases and J by 7 bases, leaving 16 bases between them. The CDR3 runs to 15 residues. In DNA, the CDR3 is TGTGCCAGCAGGACCGGGACCGGGGGCAATTCACCCCTCCACTTT. Protein sequence: CASRTGTGGNSPLHF.

The table lists this clone with a count of one. This chain joins TRBV12-5 and TRBJ2-7; TRBD1 matches at 9 bases. Germline V lookup: CDR1 LGHNT, CDR2 FRNRAP. The trim removed 1 base at V and 1 base at J, leaving 2 bases unmatched. The CDR3 consists of 15 residues. The CDR3 here is CASGLAGTGSYEQYF. CDR3 in DNA: TGTGCTAGTGGTTTGGCCGGGACAGGGTCCTACGAGCAGTACTTC.

The V gene is TRBV7-9, the J gene TRBJ2-5; 9 bases agree with TRBD1. The CDR3 contains 17 residues. Per the germline V gene, CDR1 is SEHNR and CDR2 is FQNEAQ (reference sequence). Trimming took 0 bases from V and 5 from J; bases not matched to a gene: 10. For the CDR3, the DNA is TGTGCCAGCAGCTTAGCGAGCGGGACAGGGCTTCGGGAGACCCAGTACTTC. Protein sequence: CASSLASGTGLRETQYF. Full variable domain (rest looked up from reference TRBV7-9 and TRBJ2-5): DTGVSQNPRHKITKRGQNVTFRCDPISEHNRLYWYRQTLGQGPEFLTYFQNEAQLEKSRLLSDRFSAERPKGSFSTLEIQRTEQGDSAMYLCASSLASGTGLRETQYFGPGTRLLVL.

This chain uses TRBV10-3 with TRBJ1-5; D remains ambiguous. Trimming left V 3 bases short and J 0 bases short, with 9 bases between. Germline V gene data show CDR1 as ENHRY and CDR2 as SYGVKD. The CDR3 runs to 15 residues. Here the CDR3 DNA reads TGTGCCATCAGTGAAGGTGCTACTAGCAATCAGCCCCAGCATTTT. The encoded protein is CAISEGATSNQPQHF.